These 25 T cell receptor beta chains were sequenced from one sample in a study of CD8+CD57+ T cells in acquired aplastic anemia. The use of genomic DNA as template underpinned the TCR beta VDJ and CDR3 profiling. TCRdb re-analysed the reads in MiXCR, keeping a single row per CDR3 protein. The profile shows roughly 220,000 distinct CDR3 sequences, 65% of them singletons. CD8+CD57+ cell expansion had been shown by flow cytometry in patients chosen for sequencing. Material for sequencing was sorted CD4+, CD8+, or CD8+CD57+ T cells (not recorded which) from PBMCs. The receptors stem from a human donor with aplastic anemia.

The V gene is TRBV15, the J gene TRBJ1-1; TRBD1 is a possible D gene (5 bases). In germline, CDR1 is LNHNV, CDR2 YYDKDF (reference sequence). The CDR3 runs to 17 residues. V was pared by 3 bases and J by 0 bases, with 17 bases between. Here the CDR3 reads CATSSRLGGGMNTEAFF. The DNA for the CDR3 is TGTGCCACCAGCAGCCGATTAGGTGGGGGGATGAACACTGAAGCTTTCTTT.

V and J are TRBV2 and TRBJ1-2, with TRBD1 as a possible D gene (6 bases). The V and J ends lost 4 bases and 5 bases respectively, with 11 bases between them. The CDR3 is 13 residues long. Germline-derived CDR1 and CDR2 are SNHLY and FYNNEI. As DNA, the CDR3 is TGTGCCAGCAGTGGGGGTCAGGGGTATGGCTACACCTTC. Residues: CASSGGQGYGYTF.

This clonotype was counted between two and nine times. The rearrangement uses TRBV5-1 and TRBJ1-6; D might be TRBD1 (6 bases). The germline V gene has CDR1 SGHRS and CDR2 YFSETQ. Between the trimmed V and J ends, which lost 5 bases and 6 bases, there was a span of 21 bases. This CDR3 has 17 amino acids. This CDR3 is CASSLTASGQVNSPLHF. For the CDR3, the DNA is TGCGCCAGCAGTCTTACCGCTTCGGGACAAGTTAATTCACCCCTCCACTTT.

V is TRBV9 and J is TRBJ2-2; D gene uncertain. The CDR3 loop spans 13 amino acids. V was cut by 2 bases and J by 9 bases, with 11 bases left in between. Germline CDR1 and CDR2: SGDLS and YYNGEE. The CDR3 protein is CASSVDILRELFF. CDR3 in DNA: TGTGCCAGCAGCGTCGACATTCTGAGGGAGCTGTTTTTT.

The rearrangement links TRBV29-1 to TRBJ2-3; D perhaps matches TRBD1 (6 bases). Germline CDR1 reads SQVTM; CDR2 reads ANQGSEA. This CDR3 comprises 14 residues. V was clipped by 8 bases and J by 0 bases, with 15 bases between them. The CDR3 region has the DNA TGCAGCCTATGGGGGCTGGATAGCACAGATACGCAGTATTTT. The encoded protein is CSLWGLDSTDTQYF.

The V and J genes are TRBV7-3 and TRBJ2-3; 11 bases are a match to TRBD2. The germline V gene has CDR1 SGHTA and CDR2 FQGTGA. The CDR3 is made up of 14 amino acids. V dropped 10 bases and J dropped 5; count of bases not matched to a gene: 8. CDR3 amino acids: CATSSGGSEDTQYF. CDR3 DNA: TGTGCCACCTCTAGCGGGGGGTCCGAAGATACGCAGTATTTT.

The chain recombines TRBV9 with TRBJ1-1; no clear D. V lost 5 bases and J lost 6, with 17 bases in between. The CDR3 is 14 residues long. Per the germline V gene, CDR1 is SGDLS and CDR2 is YYNGEE. In DNA form, the CDR3 reads TGTGCCAGCAGAAAGCCATACCCCGGGGCTGAAGCTTTCTTT. As protein: CASRKPYPGAEAFF.

V is TRBV20-1 and J is TRBJ1-5; TRBD1 is a possible D gene (5 bases). CDR1 is DFQATT and CDR2 is SNEGSKA in the germline V gene (reference sequence). V gave up 3 bases and J gave up 0 bases, with 15 bases separating them. The CDR3 totals 16 residues. This CDR3 reads CSASAGWASSNQPQHF. The CDR3, as DNA: TGCAGTGCTAGCGCAGGGTGGGCCAGTAGCAATCAGCCCCAGCATTTT.

This clonotype has ten or more counts. The rearrangement uses TRBV11-2 and TRBJ2-7, with 10 bases that match TRBD2. The CDR3 spans 16 residues. V shed 5 bases and J 7 bases; nucleotides not matched to a gene: 14. Germline V CDR1 and CDR2: SGHAT, FQNNGV. The CDR3 DNA is TGTGCCAGCAGCACCCTCCCTAGCGGGGGTTCGAGGGAGCAGTACTTC. Translated: CASSTLPSGGSREQYF.

The rearrangement links TRBV10-2 to TRBJ1-6; D not certain. This CDR3 has 19 amino acids. CDR1 is WSHSY, CDR2 SAAADI, per germline. V was pared by 0 bases and J by 0 bases, with 15 bases between. CDR3 nucleotides: TGCGCCAGCAGTGAGTCTAGGCACGGCCCGAGCTCCTATAATTCACCCCTCCACTTT. This codes for CASSESRHGPSSYNSPLHF.

This chain uses TRBV12-3 or TRBV12-4 with TRBJ1-4; TRBD1 matches 10 bases. Unmatched junction bases numbered 0, after V lost 6 bases and J lost 2 bases. This CDR3 is 14 amino acids long. The CDR3 loop is CASRGQGTNEKLFF. The CDR3 DNA reads as TGTGCCAGCAGGGGACAGGGGACTAATGAAAAACTGTTTTTT.

This clonotype was detected only a few times. This chain links TRBV29-1 with TRBJ2-7, with D tentatively TRBD1 (6 bases). Trimming left V 4 bases short and J 1 base short, with 8 bases between. CDR1 and CDR2 from the germline V gene are SQVTM and ANQGSEA. The CDR3 has 12 amino acids. DNA of the CDR3: TGCAGCGTTGGGACAGTATCCTACGAGCAGTACTTC. Encoded protein: CSVGTVSYEQYF.

The chain carries TRBV7-8 and TRBJ2-3; 8 bases fit TRBD2. The CDR3 has 15 residues. Looked up from germline, CDR1 is SGHVS and CDR2 is FQNEAQ. Unmatched junction bases numbered 6, after V lost 4 bases and J lost 3 bases. This chain's CDR3 is CASSSTAGETDTQYF. CDR3 coding DNA: TGTGCCAGCAGCTCCACAGCGGGAGAGACAGATACGCAGTATTTT.

This sequence joins TRBV20-1 and TRBJ1-1; 12 nucleotides align to TRBD1. This CDR3 region has 13 residues. Germline V gene lookup returns CDR1 DFQATT and CDR2 SNEGSKA (reference sequence). V was pared by 6 bases and J by 3 bases, with 2 bases of the junction left unmatched. The CDR3 DNA is TGCAGTGCCTGGGACAGGGGGCACACTGAAGCTTTCTTT. Translated, it gives CSAWDRGHTEAFF.

The chain is built from TRBV7-2 and TRBJ2-7, with 9 bases that match TRBD1. The germline V gene encodes CDR1 SGHTA and CDR2 FQGNSA. The ends lost 5 bases at V and 6 bases at J; junction bases unmatched: 8. The CDR3 covers 14 residues. CDR3 region: CASSPQGQGGEQYF. The CDR3 DNA is TGTGCCAGCAGCCCCCAGGGACAGGGTGGCGAGCAGTACTTC.

V and J are TRBV20-1 and TRBJ2-5; 7 nucleotides agree with TRBD1. V gave up 5 bases and J gave up 7 bases; unmatched junction bases: 10. The germline V gene encodes CDR1 DFQATT and CDR2 SNEGSKA (reference sequence). CDR3 length equals 13 residues. The DNA of the CDR3 is TGCAGTGCTGGTATGACAGGGCGGGTGACCCAGTACTTC. It is translated as CSAGMTGRVTQYF.

This clonotype was seen ten or more times. This chain connects TRBV5-4 to TRBJ1-2, with a weak D call TRBD1 (5 bases). V lost 6 bases and J 8 bases, leaving 17 bases between the germline ends. Germline CDR1 is SGHNT and CDR2 is YYREEE (reference sequence). The CDR3 consists of 13 residues. This CDR3 reads CASNGGGFRGYTF. The CDR3 coding sequence is TGTGCCAGCAACGGGGGGGGTTTCAGGGGCTACACCTTC.

CDR3 sequence: CASSYAGTDTDTQYF. The CDR3, as DNA: TGTGCCAGCAGCTACGCCGGGACAGACACAGATACGCAGTATTTT. The chain combines TRBV7-2 with TRBJ2-3, with TRBD1 identical over 7 bases. After removal of 4 bases from V and 2 bases from J, the junction contained 6 bases not matched to a gene. CDR3 length: 15 residues. Germline values: CDR1 SGHTA, CDR2 FQGNSA.

This chain uses TRBV9 with TRBJ2-5; D might be TRBD1 or TRBD2, each matching 5 bases. V dropped 2 bases and J dropped 5 bases, with 13 bases sitting between them. In germline, CDR1 is SGDLS, CDR2 YYNGEE. The CDR3 is 14 amino acids. The CDR3, as DNA: TGTGCCAGCAGCGTTTGGACCGGGGACGAGACCCAGTACTTC. Protein product: CASSVWTGDETQYF.

The V gene is TRBV7-9, the J gene TRBJ1-5; D unresolved. Germline V gene sequence: CDR1 SEHNR, CDR2 FQNEAQ (reference sequence). Trimming stripped 6 bases from V and 0 bases from J, with 9 bases between. The length of the CDR3 is 14 residues. The CDR3 DNA is TGTGCCAGCAGTGATGTGGATAGCAATCAGCCCCAGCATTTT. It yields the protein CASSDVDSNQPQHF.

The genes are TRBV20-1 and TRBJ1-1; D not certain. The CDR3 covers 13 residues. Germline CDR1 is DFQATT and CDR2 is SNEGSKA (reference sequence). V lost 2 bases to trimming and J lost 2 bases, with 9 bases between them. CDR3 region: CSARRQFNTEAFF. CDR3 bases: TGCAGTGCTAGAAGGCAGTTCAACACTGAAGCTTTCTTT.

The CDR3 region has the DNA TGTGCCAGTAGATCCCTTGACAGGGTACATGGCTACACCTTC. Translated, it gives CASRSLDRVHGYTF. V is TRBV19 and J is TRBJ1-2, with TRBD1 identical over 7 bases. V lost 6 bases and J lost 6; bases outside the gene matches: 10. The CDR3 spans 14 residues. Per the germline V gene, CDR1 is LNHDA and CDR2 is SQIVND (reference sequence).

J is TRBJ1-4 and V is TRBV12-3 or TRBV12-4, with a tentative D call TRBD1 (6 bases). With 10 bases removed from V and 4 bases from J, the gap between germline ends came to 13 bases. CDR3 length: 13 amino acids. The CDR3 loop is CATRRGHNEKLFF. The CDR3 nucleotides read TGTGCCACACGACGGGGGCATAATGAAAAACTGTTTTTT.

The rearrangement links TRBV4-2 to TRBJ2-5; either TRBD1 or TRBD2 may fit D (5 bases each). Germline CDR1 is LGHNA and CDR2 is YNFKEQ. The CDR3 is 15 residues long. V was cut by 0 bases and J by 4 bases, with 12 bases left in between. The DNA for the CDR3 is TGTGCCAGCAGCCAAGAGGTAAGGGACGGAGAGACCCAGTACTTC. As protein: CASSQEVRDGETQYF.

This clonotype was recorded many times. The genes are TRBV7-9 and TRBJ1-4; D not resolved. Germline CDR1 reads SEHNR; CDR2 reads FQNEAQ (reference sequence). This CDR3 contains 13 residues. Trimming took 5 bases from V and 7 from J, leaving 11 bases between them. The CDR3 spells CASSLPHVEKLFF. In DNA form, the CDR3 reads TGTGCCAGCAGCCTCCCTCACGTTGAAAAACTGTTTTTT.